A selection of T cell receptor beta chains follows, all from one sample in a study of OX40 agonist ivuxolimab in advanced cancers. The assay was immunoSEQ multiplex PCR, and TCRdb's table has in-frame clones only and misses some. The sample comprises about 36,000 clones, approximately 80% of which are singletons, and 8.5% to 14% rests with the top ten. Here the sequenced sample was CD4+ or CD8+ T cells sorted from blood, taken in a trial of the OX40 agonist ivuxolimab. These receptors all come from an adult with an advanced solid tumor such as melanoma, head and neck, liver or kidney cancer. Each CDR3 is given with its conserved first and last residue. D genes are given only for firm matches. Rows may omit the clone size; those that give it use once, few, many or a size class.

clone size: NA; V gene: TRBV5-1; J gene: TRBJ2-7; D gene: TRBD1; CDR3 protein: CASSLEQGVPYEQYF; CDR3 DNA: TGCGCCAGCAGCTTGGAACAGGGGGTCCCCTACGAGCAGTACTTC
clone size: NA; V gene: TRBV6-6; J gene: TRBJ1-1; D gene: NA; CDR3 protein: CASSYGGANTEAFF; CDR3 DNA: TGTGCCAGCAGTTATGGTGGGGCAAACACTGAAGCTTTCTTT
clone size: NA; V gene: TRBV6-5; J gene: TRBJ1-5; D gene: NA; CDR3 protein: CASSYSPGTAPQPQHF; CDR3 DNA: TGTGCCAGCAGTTACTCGCCGGGGACCGCCCCGCAGCCCCAGCATTTT
clone size: NA; V gene: TRBV28; J gene: TRBJ2-7; D gene: TRBD1; CDR3 protein: CASSPDRTTYEQYF; CDR3 DNA: TGTGCCAGCAGTCCGGACAGGACAACCTACGAGCAGTACTTC
clone size: NA; V gene: TRBV11-2; J gene: TRBJ1-2; D gene: TRBD1; CDR3 protein: CASSTHSGGGSYTF; CDR3 DNA: TGTGCCAGCAGCACCCATTCAGGGGGCGGGAGCTACACCTTC
clone size: NA; V gene: TRBV7-9; J gene: TRBJ2-5; D gene: NA; CDR3 protein: CASSHPGLVETQYF; CDR3 DNA: TGTGCCAGCAGCCATCCAGGGTTGGTAGAGACCCAGTACTTC
clone size: NA; V gene: TRBV6-6; J gene: TRBJ2-1; D gene: TRBD2; CDR3 protein: CASTRSGGLNEQFF; CDR3 DNA: TGTGCCAGCACTCGTAGCGGGGGGCTGAATGAGCAGTTCTTC
clone size: NA; V gene: TRBV7-9; J gene: TRBJ2-5; D gene: NA; CDR3 protein: CASRTRSQETQYF; CDR3 DNA: TGTGCCAGCAGAACAAGAAGCCAAGAGACCCAGTACTTC
clone size: NA; V gene: TRBV9; J gene: TRBJ2-2; D gene: NA; CDR3 protein: CASSPRSDVIGELFF; CDR3 DNA: TGTGCCAGCAGCCCCAGGAGCGACGTTATCGGGGAGCTGTTTTTT
clone size: NA; V gene: TRBV5-1; J gene: TRBJ1-3; D gene: NA; CDR3 protein: CASKHGESSGNTIYF; CDR3 DNA: TGCGCCAGCAAGCATGGGGAAAGCTCTGGAAACACCATATATTTT
clone size: once; V gene: TRBV10-3; J gene: TRBJ2-7; D gene: TRBD1; CDR3 protein: CATRGWGYEQYF; CDR3 DNA: TGTGCCACCAGGGGGTGGGGCTACGAGCAGTACTTC
clone size: NA; V gene: TRBV6-4; J gene: TRBJ2-3; D gene: NA; CDR3 protein: CASKDVGADTQYF; CDR3 DNA: TGTGCCAGCAAGGACGTTGGGGCAGATACGCAGTATTTT
clone size: NA; V gene: TRBV5-4; J gene: TRBJ2-7; D gene: NA; CDR3 protein: CASSSDMREQYF; CDR3 DNA: TGTGCCAGCAGCTCCGATATGAGGGAGCAGTACTTC
clone size: NA; V gene: TRBV5-4; J gene: TRBJ2-7; D gene: NA; CDR3 protein: CASSLSTERSYEQYF; CDR3 DNA: TGTGCCAGCAGCTTGTCTACAGAAAGGTCCTACGAGCAGTACTTC
clone size: NA; V gene: TRBV7-9; J gene: TRBJ2-3; D gene: NA; CDR3 protein: CASSPSDSDRTDTQYF; CDR3 DNA: TGTGCCAGCAGCCCCTCTGACTCAGACCGCACAGATACGCAGTATTTT
clone size: NA; V gene: TRBV19; J gene: TRBJ1-5; D gene: NA; CDR3 protein: CASHTGTYSNQPQHF; CDR3 DNA: TGTGCCAGTCATACAGGGACTTATAGCAATCAGCCCCAGCATTTT
clone size: NA; V gene: TRBV5-1; J gene: TRBJ2-7; D gene: NA; CDR3 protein: CASSLDPSSYEQYF; CDR3 DNA: TGCGCCAGCAGCTTGGATCCGAGCTCCTACGAGCAGTACTTC
clone size: few; V gene: TRBV11-2; J gene: TRBJ2-7; D gene: NA; CDR3 protein: CASSPTLSPYEQYF; CDR3 DNA: TGTGCCAGCAGCCCTACACTAAGTCCCTACGAGCAGTACTTC
clone size: NA; V gene: TRBV7-9; J gene: TRBJ1-5; D gene: TRBD1; CDR3 protein: CASSLDRGDQPQHF; CDR3 DNA: TGTGCCAGCAGCTTAGACAGGGGCGATCAGCCCCAGCATTTT
clone size: NA; V gene: TRBV9; J gene: TRBJ2-1; D gene: TRBD1; CDR3 protein: CASSARQGGYNEQFF; CDR3 DNA: TGTGCCAGCAGCGCTCGACAGGGGGGATACAATGAGCAGTTCTTC
clone size: NA; V gene: TRBV16; J gene: TRBJ1-3; D gene: TRBD1; CDR3 protein: CASSQSGRGGLSGNTIYF; CDR3 DNA: TGTGCCAGCAGCCAATCTGGAAGAGGGGGCCTCTCTGGAAACACCATATATTTT
clone size: once; V gene: TRBV7-9; J gene: TRBJ2-7; D gene: NA; CDR3 protein: CASSLVLGSYEQYF; CDR3 DNA: TGTGCCAGCAGCTTAGTTTTAGGGTCCTACGAGCAGTACTTC
clone size: NA; V gene: TRBV7-8; J gene: TRBJ1-5; D gene: TRBD1; CDR3 protein: CASSLGTGRYQPQHF; CDR3 DNA: TGTGCCAGCAGCTTAGGGACAGGGCGATACCAGCCCCAGCATTTT
clone size: NA; V gene: TRBV4-2; J gene: TRBJ1-2; D gene: NA; CDR3 protein: CASSAAAKGCYGYTF; CDR3 DNA: TGTGCCAGCAGCGCCGCGGCCAAAGGTTGCTATGGCTACACCTTC
clone size: NA; V gene: TRBV5-1; J gene: TRBJ2-5; D gene: NA; CDR3 protein: CASSLEGTLRNRETQYF; CDR3 DNA: TGCGCCAGCAGCTTGGAGGGGACCCTCCGTAATCGGGAGACCCAGTACTTC
clone size: NA; V gene: TRBV5-4; J gene: TRBJ2-5; D gene: TRBD1; CDR3 protein: CASSDPNHMTGGETQYF; CDR3 DNA: TGTGCCAGCAGCGATCCTAACCATATGACAGGGGGAGAGACCCAGTACTTC
clone size: NA; V gene: TRBV5-4; J gene: TRBJ2-6; D gene: NA; CDR3 protein: CASSLRDSPSGANVLTF; CDR3 DNA: TGTGCCAGCAGCCTACGGGATTCGCCCTCTGGGGCCAACGTCCTGACTTTC
clone size: NA; V gene: TRBV7-9; J gene: TRBJ2-5; D gene: NA; CDR3 protein: CASNPFGAAQETQYF; CDR3 DNA: TGTGCCAGCAATCCGTTTGGGGCAGCTCAAGAGACCCAGTACTTC
clone size: NA; V gene: TRBV7-8; J gene: TRBJ1-4; D gene: NA; CDR3 protein: CASSPPGTNEKLFF; CDR3 DNA: TGTGCCAGCAGCCCCCCGGGGACTAATGAAAAACTGTTTTTT
clone size: NA; V gene: TRBV19; J gene: TRBJ2-7; D gene: NA; CDR3 protein: CASSRGDSYEQYF; CDR3 DNA: TGTGCCAGTAGTAGAGGAGACTCCTACGAGCAGTACTTC
clone size: NA; V gene: TRBV6-4; J gene: TRBJ1-2; D gene: TRBD1; CDR3 protein: CASRGTGGYGYTF; CDR3 DNA: TGTGCCAGCAGGGGGACAGGGGGCTATGGCTACACCTTC
clone size: NA; V gene: TRBV10-1; J gene: TRBJ2-1; D gene: TRBD2; CDR3 protein: CASSSSGGIYNEQFF; CDR3 DNA: TGCGCCAGCAGTAGTAGCGGGGGAATATACAATGAGCAGTTCTTC
clone size: NA; V gene: TRBV11-1; J gene: TRBJ2-1; D gene: NA; CDR3 protein: CASSTRTEYNEQFF; CDR3 DNA: TGTGCCAGCAGCACCCGGACAGAATACAATGAGCAGTTCTTC
clone size: NA; V gene: TRBV7-9; J gene: TRBJ1-5; D gene: NA; CDR3 protein: CASSSLLEAGQPQHF; CDR3 DNA: TGTGCCAGCAGCTCTCTCTTGGAAGCAGGGCAGCCCCAGCATTTT
clone size: NA; V gene: TRBV6-5; J gene: TRBJ1-5; D gene: TRBD1; CDR3 protein: CASSSSRRQGNQPQHF; CDR3 DNA: TGTGCCAGCAGTTCCTCCAGACGACAGGGAAATCAGCCCCAGCATTTT
clone size: NA; V gene: TRBV9; J gene: TRBJ2-7; D gene: TRBD1; CDR3 protein: CASSVGDSPYEQYF; CDR3 DNA: TGTGCCAGCAGCGTAGGGGACAGTCCCTACGAGCAGTACTTC
clone size: NA; V gene: TRBV7-9; J gene: TRBJ2-2; D gene: NA; CDR3 protein: CASSPITGTGELFF; CDR3 DNA: TGTGCCAGCAGCCCGATCACAGGGACCGGGGAGCTGTTTTTT
clone size: NA; V gene: TRBV19; J gene: TRBJ1-6; D gene: NA; CDR3 protein: CASSPTWSLYNSPLHF; CDR3 DNA: TGTGCCAGTAGTCCGACGTGGAGTTTATATAATTCACCCCTCCACTTT
clone size: NA; V gene: TRBV2; J gene: TRBJ2-3; D gene: TRBD2; CDR3 protein: CASSRLAGGRDTQYF; CDR3 DNA: TGTGCCAGCTCGAGACTAGCGGGGGGGCGAGATACGCAGTATTTT
clone size: NA; V gene: TRBV6-1; J gene: TRBJ2-4; D gene: NA; CDR3 protein: CASQNGQTNSPIQYF; CDR3 DNA: TGTGCCAGCCAGAACGGACAGACCAATTCACCGATTCAGTACTTC
clone size: NA; V gene: TRBV27; J gene: TRBJ1-1; D gene: TRBD1; CDR3 protein: CASSDPWTGHTEAFF; CDR3 DNA: TGTGCCAGCAGTGACCCGTGGACAGGGCACACTGAAGCTTTCTTT
clone size: NA; V gene: TRBV7-9; J gene: TRBJ1-2; D gene: NA; CDR3 protein: CASSPHRQFYGYTF; CDR3 DNA: TGTGCCAGCAGCCCCCATCGGCAGTTCTATGGCTACACCTTC
clone size: NA; V gene: TRBV4-2; J gene: TRBJ2-1; D gene: NA; CDR3 protein: CASSQEWADLLEQFF; CDR3 DNA: TGTGCCAGCAGCCAAGAATGGGCAGACCTCCTTGAGCAGTTCTTC
clone size: NA; V gene: TRBV5-4; J gene: TRBJ2-1; D gene: NA; CDR3 protein: CASSFGSGGRSYNEQFF; CDR3 DNA: TGTGCCAGCAGCTTTGGAAGCGGAGGCCGTTCCTACAATGAGCAGTTCTTC
clone size: NA; V gene: TRBV5-8; J gene: TRBJ1-3; D gene: NA; CDR3 protein: CASSLSTVLSSGNTIYF; CDR3 DNA: TGTGCCAGCAGCTTATCGACGGTGCTCAGCTCTGGAAACACCATATATTTT
clone size: NA; V gene: TRBV5-1; J gene: TRBJ1-1; D gene: NA; CDR3 protein: CASSLGHPNTEAFF; CDR3 DNA: TGCGCCAGCAGCTTGGGACACCCGAACACTGAAGCTTTCTTT
clone size: NA; V gene: TRBV5-1; J gene: TRBJ1-6; D gene: TRBD1; CDR3 protein: CASSLAAGGSPLHF; CDR3 DNA: TGCGCCAGCAGCTTGGCCGCAGGGGGTTCACCCCTCCACTTT
clone size: NA; V gene: TRBV18; J gene: TRBJ1-5; D gene: TRBD1; CDR3 protein: CASSLQGAWVPDQPQHF; CDR3 DNA: TGTGCCAGCTCACTACAGGGGGCGTGGGTGCCTGATCAGCCCCAGCATTTT
clone size: NA; V gene: TRBV15; J gene: TRBJ2-2; D gene: NA; CDR3 protein: CATSRKGTTGELFF; CDR3 DNA: TGTGCCACCAGCAGGAAGGGTACGACCGGGGAGCTGTTTTTT
clone size: NA; V gene: TRBV30; J gene: TRBJ2-5; D gene: NA; CDR3 protein: CAWSPGAEETQYF; CDR3 DNA: TGTGCCTGGAGCCCAGGGGCTGAAGAGACCCAGTACTTC
clone size: NA; V gene: TRBV7-9; J gene: TRBJ2-7; D gene: TRBD1; CDR3 protein: CASSLVIGQAYEQYF; CDR3 DNA: TGTGCCAGCAGCTTAGTTATTGGACAGGCCTACGAGCAGTACTTC
clone size: NA; V gene: TRBV6-6; J gene: TRBJ2-3; D gene: TRBD2; CDR3 protein: CASSSSSGGIGDTQYF; CDR3 DNA: TGTGCCAGCAGTTCGTCTAGCGGGGGGATTGGAGATACGCAGTATTTT
clone size: NA; V gene: TRBV18; J gene: TRBJ1-4; D gene: TRBD1; CDR3 protein: CASSPIGTGHEKLFF; CDR3 DNA: TGTGCCAGCTCACCAATCGGGACAGGGCACGAAAAACTGTTTTTT